The 10 T cell receptor beta chains below all came from one sample that was sequenced in a study of T cell repertoires in ileal Crohn's disease. The method was immunoSEQ multiplex PCR; TCRdb's version includes in-frame clones alone and lacks a portion of them. The table shows 2,600 or so clones, with around 71% occurring only once. Time point noted: neoterminal ileum biopsy at postoperative endoscopy, about 6 months after surgery. The sample was ileal tissue. The receptors come from an adult with Crohn's disease.

This chain joins TRBV10-3 and TRBJ2-1; 7 positions agree with TRBD2. The CDR3 totals 13 residues. The junction had 4 bases not matched to a gene; V was cut back by 1 base and J by 10 bases. Germline V gives CDR1 ENHRY, CDR2 SYGVKD. The CDR3 reads CAISEWEGREQFF. The CDR3 bases are TGTGCCATCAGTGAGTGGGAGGGGCGCGAGCAGTTCTTC.

This clone was recorded once. The CDR3: CASSQLREPHEQFF. CDR3 in DNA: TGCGCCAGCAGCCAATTACGGGAACCACATGAGCAGTTCTTC. This chain uses TRBV4-1 with TRBJ2-1; possibly TRBD2 for D (5 bases). Germline V gives CDR1 MGHRA, CDR2 YSYEKL. V gave up 2 bases and J gave up 8 bases, with 13 bases separating them. This CDR3 region has 14 residues.

The chain uses TRBV9 and TRBJ2-1; tentatively, D is TRBD2 (5 bases). This CDR3 spans 15 amino acids. From germline, CDR1 is SGDLS and CDR2 YYNGEE. The V gene lost 0 bases and the J gene lost 6 bases, with 13 bases spanning the gap. The CDR3 nucleotides read TGTGCCAGCAGCGTAGTGGGAGACTTAACCAATGAGCAGTTCTTC. Its translation: CASSVVGDLTNEQFF. The full variable domain, its missing parts supplied by reference TRBV9 and TRBJ2-1, is DSGVTQTPKHLITATGQRVTLRCSPRSGDLSVYWYQQSLDQGLQFLIQYYNGEERAKGNILERFSAQQFPDLHSELNLSSLELGDSALYFCASSVVGDLTNEQFFGPGTRLTVL.

In this sample, this clone turned up once. The chain has TRBV28 and TRBJ1-5; 9 nucleotides agree with TRBD1. Germline-derived CDR1 and CDR2 are MDHEN and SYDVKM. The CDR3 spans 16 residues. Trimming cost V 4 bases and J 0 bases; bases outside gene matches: 4. CDR3 residues: CASSSPGQGSNQPQHF. The CDR3 DNA is TGTGCCAGCAGTTCACCGGGACAGGGTAGCAATCAGCCCCAGCATTTT.

J is TRBJ2-3 and V is TRBV27; 7 bases align to TRBD2. Germline V gives CDR1 MNHEY, CDR2 SMNVEV (reference sequence). The V gene end was trimmed by 3 bases and the J gene end by 2 bases; junction bases not matched to a gene: 14. There are 18 residues in the CDR3. The CDR3 region has the DNA TGTGCCAGCAGTTTCTTTCCCCGGGAGGCGGGGTCCACAGATACGCAGTATTTT. This codes for CASSFFPREAGSTDTQYF.

CDR3 DNA sequence: TGTGCCAGCAGCGTAGCCCCTTCGGGGGGTGAAGCTTTCTTT. Its translation is CASSVAPSGGEAFF. The chain employs TRBV9 and TRBJ1-1, with D possibly TRBD1 on 5 matching bases. The CDR3 length is 14 residues. Germline V gene lookup returns CDR1 SGDLS and CDR2 YYNGEE. Trimming left V 0 bases short and J 7 bases short, with 13 bases between.

This clone was detected a few times. This chain uses TRBV4-2 with TRBJ1-2; possible D gene TRBD1, 6 bases. Germline CDR1 is LGHNA and CDR2 is YNFKEQ. Trimming took off 1 base at V and 3 bases at J, with 15 bases between the two ends. The CDR3 consists of 16 residues. Here the CDR3 reads CASSQGRTGLDYGYTF. In nucleotides, the CDR3 is TGTGCCAGCAGCCAAGGACGAACAGGGCTCGACTATGGCTACACCTTC.

The rearrangement joins TRBV5-6 to TRBJ2-1, with a tentative D call TRBD2 (6 bases). The germline V gene has CDR1 SGHDT and CDR2 YYEEEE. Trimming pared 3 bases from V and 8 bases from J, leaving 21 bases between. This CDR3 has 16 amino acids. The CDR3 here is CASSSGTGMRGDEQFF. Here the CDR3 DNA reads TGTGCCAGCAGCTCCGGGACGGGCATGCGGGGAGATGAGCAGTTCTTC.

This sequence joins TRBV7-2 and TRBJ1-1, with 10 bases aligning to TRBD1. With V trimmed by 5 bases and J by 4 bases, 7 bases remained unmatched. Germline V lookup: CDR1 SGHTA, CDR2 FQGNSA. CDR3 size: 15 residues. The CDR3 DNA reads as TGTGCCAGCAGCATTTGGACAGGGGGAGTCACTGAAGCTTTCTTT. This codes for CASSIWTGGVTEAFF. Combining the CDR3 with reference TRBV7-2 and TRBJ1-1 gives the whole variable domain GAGVSQSPSNKVTEKGKDVELRCDPISGHTALYWYRQSLGQGLEFLIYFQGNSAPDKSGLPSDRFSAERTGGSVSTLTIQRTQQEDSAVYLCASSIWTGGVTEAFFGQGTRLTVV.

V gene TRBV5-1 combines with J gene TRBJ1-5, with TRBD1 as a possible D gene (5 bases). Germline V lookup: CDR1 SGHRS, CDR2 YFSETQ. The CDR3 is 15 residues long. Trimming removed 4 bases at V and 6 bases at J, with 17 bases between. The CDR3 spells CASSVGGGPGQPQHF. Here the CDR3 DNA reads TGCGCCAGCAGCGTTGGGGGGGGTCCAGGTCAGCCCCAGCATTTT.